This T cell receptor beta chain derives from a study of siplizumab effects on memory and regulatory T cells. Points from the study as a whole: Under siplizumab, an average roughly 69% of mappable alloreactive CD4+ clones were Treg-derived, compared with under 35% in controls. Unstimulated subset assignment was obtained for only a minor fraction of alloreactive clones.

Data came from immunoSEQ multiplex PCR; TCRdb stores just in-frame clones and leaves some out. The repertoire has about 100,000 clones, 92% of them found once; the top ten carry roughly 1%. This CDR3 region has 17 residues. Trimming stripped 0 bases from V and 0 bases from J, with 15 bases between. As for this clone: The target antigen is unknown.

Sequenced material: CD4+ T cells sorted from blood. The receptor's source is a human donor in good health. The J gene is TRBJ2-7, the V gene TRBV23-1, with a possible D match to TRBD1 (5 bases). TRBV23-1 is given ORF status, its function remaining uncertain. The CDR3 sequence: CASSQSGRAILSYEQYF. For the CDR3, the DNA is TGCGCCAGCAGTCAATCAGGCAGGGCAATTCTCTCCTACGAGCAGTACTTC.